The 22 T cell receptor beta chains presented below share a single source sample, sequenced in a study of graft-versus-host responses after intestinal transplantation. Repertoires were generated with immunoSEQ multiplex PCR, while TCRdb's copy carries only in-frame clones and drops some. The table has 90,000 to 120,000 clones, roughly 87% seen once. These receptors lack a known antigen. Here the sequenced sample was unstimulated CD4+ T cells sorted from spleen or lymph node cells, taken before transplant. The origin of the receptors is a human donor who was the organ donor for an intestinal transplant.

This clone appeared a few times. CDR3 residues: CASSPTGHSANSPLHF. The CDR3 DNA reads as TGTGCCAGCAGCCCCACCGGACACTCTGCAAATTCACCCCTCCACTTT. The chain joins TRBV9 to TRBJ1-6; D is possibly TRBD1 (5 bases). Germline CDR1 SGDLS, CDR2 YYNGEE. The germline V and J ends were trimmed by 4 bases and 7 bases, with 18 bases remaining between them. The CDR3 spans 16 residues. Supplemented by reference TRBV9 and TRBJ1-6, the full variable domain reads DSGVTQTPKHLITATGQRVTLRCSPRSGDLSVYWYQQSLDQGLQFLIQYYNGEERAKGNILERFSAQQFPDLHSELNLSSLELGDSALYFCASSPTGHSANSPLHFGNGTRLTVT.

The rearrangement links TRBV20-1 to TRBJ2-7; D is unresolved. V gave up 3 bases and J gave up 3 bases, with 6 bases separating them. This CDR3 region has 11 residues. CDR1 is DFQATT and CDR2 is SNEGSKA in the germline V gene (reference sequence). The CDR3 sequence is CSARAGYEQYF. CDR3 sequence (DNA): TGCAGTGCTAGGGCCGGCTACGAGCAGTACTTC.

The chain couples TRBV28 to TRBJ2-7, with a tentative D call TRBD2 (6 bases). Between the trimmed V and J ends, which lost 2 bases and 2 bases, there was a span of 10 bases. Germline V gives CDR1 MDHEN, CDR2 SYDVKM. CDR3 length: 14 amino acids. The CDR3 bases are TGTGCCAGCAGTTTAGGGGAGGCAACCTACGAGCAGTACTTC. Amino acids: CASSLGEATYEQYF. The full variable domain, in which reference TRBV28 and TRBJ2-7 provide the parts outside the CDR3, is DVKVTQSSRYLVKRTGEKVFLECVQDMDHENMFWYRQDPGLGLRLIYFSYDVKMKEKGDIPEGYSVSREKKERFSLILESASTNQTSMYLCASSLGEATYEQYFGPGTRLTVT.

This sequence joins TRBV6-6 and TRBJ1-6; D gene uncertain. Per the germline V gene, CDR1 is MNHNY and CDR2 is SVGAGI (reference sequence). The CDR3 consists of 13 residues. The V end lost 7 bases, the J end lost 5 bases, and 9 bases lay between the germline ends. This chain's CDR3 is CASKNSNNSPLHF. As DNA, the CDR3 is TGTGCCAGCAAGAACAGCAATAATTCACCCCTCCACTTT.

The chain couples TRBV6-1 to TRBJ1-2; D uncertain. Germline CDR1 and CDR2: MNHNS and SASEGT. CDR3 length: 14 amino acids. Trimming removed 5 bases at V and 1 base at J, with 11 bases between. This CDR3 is CASSIEGFNYGYTF. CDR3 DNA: TGTGCCAGCAGTATAGAGGGTTTTAACTATGGCTACACCTTC.

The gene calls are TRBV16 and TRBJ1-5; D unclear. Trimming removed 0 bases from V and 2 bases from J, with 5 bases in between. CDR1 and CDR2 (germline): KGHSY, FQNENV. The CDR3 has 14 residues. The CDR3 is CASSQSHGNQPQHF. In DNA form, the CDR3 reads TGTGCCAGCAGCCAATCGCACGGCAATCAGCCCCAGCATTTT.

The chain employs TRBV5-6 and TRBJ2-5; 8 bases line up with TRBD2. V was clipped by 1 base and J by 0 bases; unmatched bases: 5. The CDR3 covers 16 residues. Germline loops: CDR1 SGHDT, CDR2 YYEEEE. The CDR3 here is CASSLTSGAYQETQYF. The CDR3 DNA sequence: TGTGCCAGCAGCTTGACTAGCGGAGCCTACCAAGAGACCCAGTACTTC.

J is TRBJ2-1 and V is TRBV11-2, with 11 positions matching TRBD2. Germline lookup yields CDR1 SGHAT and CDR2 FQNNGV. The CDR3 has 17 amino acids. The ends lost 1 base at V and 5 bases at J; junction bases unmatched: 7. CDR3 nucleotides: TGTGCCAGCAGCTTAGTAGTGCTAGCGGGGGGACACAATGAGCAGTTCTTC. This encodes CASSLVVLAGGHNEQFF.

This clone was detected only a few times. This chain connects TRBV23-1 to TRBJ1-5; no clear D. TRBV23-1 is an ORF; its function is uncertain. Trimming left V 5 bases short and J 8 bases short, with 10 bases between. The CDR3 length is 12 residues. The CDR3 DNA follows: TGCGCCAGCAGTAATCCCGGCGAGCCCCAGCATTTT. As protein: CASSNPGEPQHF.

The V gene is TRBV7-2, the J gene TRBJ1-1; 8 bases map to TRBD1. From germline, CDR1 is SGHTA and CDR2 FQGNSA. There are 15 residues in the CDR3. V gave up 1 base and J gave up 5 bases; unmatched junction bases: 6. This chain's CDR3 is CASSLGQGAGTEAFF. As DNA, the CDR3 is TGTGCCAGCAGCTTAGGGCAGGGGGCTGGAACTGAAGCTTTCTTT. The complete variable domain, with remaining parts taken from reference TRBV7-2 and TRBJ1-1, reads GAGVSQSPSNKVTEKGKDVELRCDPISGHTALYWYRQSLGQGLEFLIYFQGNSAPDKSGLPSDRFSAERTGGSVSTLTIQRTQQEDSAVYLCASSLGQGAGTEAFFGQGTRLTVV.

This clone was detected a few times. The DNA of the CDR3 is TGTGCCAGCAGCCCGGGTATGGCTAATGAAAAACTGTTTTTT. Protein sequence: CASSPGMANEKLFF. The chain links TRBV5-4 to TRBJ1-4; D is uncertain. The CDR3 spans 14 residues. Trimming cost V 4 bases and J 3 bases, with 10 bases left between them. Germline-derived CDR1 and CDR2 are SGHNT and YYREEE (reference sequence).

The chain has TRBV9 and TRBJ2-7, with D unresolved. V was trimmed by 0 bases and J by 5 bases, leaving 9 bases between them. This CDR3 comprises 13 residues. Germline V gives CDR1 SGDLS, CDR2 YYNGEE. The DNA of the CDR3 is TGTGCCAGCAGCGTAGAACCCAACCACGAGCAGTACTTC. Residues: CASSVEPNHEQYF.

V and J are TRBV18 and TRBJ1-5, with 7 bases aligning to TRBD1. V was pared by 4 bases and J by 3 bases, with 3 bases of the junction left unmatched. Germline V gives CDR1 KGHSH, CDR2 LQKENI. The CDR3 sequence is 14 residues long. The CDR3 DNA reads TGTGCCAGCTCACAGCAGGGGGACAATCAGCCCCAGCATTTT. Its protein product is CASSQQGDNQPQHF.

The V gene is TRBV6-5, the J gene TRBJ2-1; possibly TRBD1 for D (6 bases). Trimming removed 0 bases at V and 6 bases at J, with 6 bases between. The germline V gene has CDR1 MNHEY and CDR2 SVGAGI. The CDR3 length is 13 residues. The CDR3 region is CASSYSTGNEQFF. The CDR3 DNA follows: TGTGCCAGCAGTTACTCGACAGGCAATGAGCAGTTCTTC.

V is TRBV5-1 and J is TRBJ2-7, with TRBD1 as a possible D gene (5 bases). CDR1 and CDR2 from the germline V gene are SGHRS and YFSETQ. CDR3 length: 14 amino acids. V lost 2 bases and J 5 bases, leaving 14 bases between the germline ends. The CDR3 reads CASSFDSVRDEQYF. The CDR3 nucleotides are TGCGCCAGCAGCTTTGACTCTGTCAGGGACGAGCAGTACTTC. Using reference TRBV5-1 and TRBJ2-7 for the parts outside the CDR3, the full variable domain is KAGVTQTPRYLIKTRGQQVTLSCSPISGHRSVSWYQQTPGQGLQFLFEYFSETQRNKGNFPGRFSGRQFSNSRSEMNVSTLELGDSALYLCASSFDSVRDEQYFGPGTRLTVT.

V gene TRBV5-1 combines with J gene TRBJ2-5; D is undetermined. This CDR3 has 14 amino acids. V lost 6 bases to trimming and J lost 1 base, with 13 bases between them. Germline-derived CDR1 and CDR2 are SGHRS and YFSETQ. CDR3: CASNRGGLQETQYF. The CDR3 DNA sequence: TGCGCCAGCAATCGCGGCGGCCTCCAAGAGACCCAGTACTTC.

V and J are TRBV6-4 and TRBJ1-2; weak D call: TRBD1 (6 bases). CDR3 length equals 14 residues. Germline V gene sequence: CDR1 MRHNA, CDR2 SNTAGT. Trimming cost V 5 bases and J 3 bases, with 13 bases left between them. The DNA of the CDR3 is TGTGCCAGCAGTATACAGGGTCTGGACTATGGCTACACCTTC. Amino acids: CASSIQGLDYGYTF.

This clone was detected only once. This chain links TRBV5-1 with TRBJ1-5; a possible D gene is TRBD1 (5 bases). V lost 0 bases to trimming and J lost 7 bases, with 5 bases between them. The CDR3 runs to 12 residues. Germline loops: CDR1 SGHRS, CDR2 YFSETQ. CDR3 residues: CASSLAGQPQHF. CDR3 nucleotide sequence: TGCGCCAGCAGCTTGGCAGGGCAGCCCCAGCATTTT.

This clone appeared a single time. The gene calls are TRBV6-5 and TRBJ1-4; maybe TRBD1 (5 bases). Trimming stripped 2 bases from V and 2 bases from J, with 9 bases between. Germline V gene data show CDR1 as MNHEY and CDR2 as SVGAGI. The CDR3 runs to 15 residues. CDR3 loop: CASSYRGMTNEKLFF. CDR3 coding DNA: TGTGCCAGCAGTTACCGGGGGATGACTAATGAAAAACTGTTTTTT.

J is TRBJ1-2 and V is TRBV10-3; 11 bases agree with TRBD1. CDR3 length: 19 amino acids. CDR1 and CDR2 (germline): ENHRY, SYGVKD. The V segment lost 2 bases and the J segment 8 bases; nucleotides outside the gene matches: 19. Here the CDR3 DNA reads TGTGCCATCAGTGAGGCGGACTCGCGTTGGACAGGGGGCATGAGGGGCTACACCTTC. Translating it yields CAISEADSRWTGGMRGYTF.

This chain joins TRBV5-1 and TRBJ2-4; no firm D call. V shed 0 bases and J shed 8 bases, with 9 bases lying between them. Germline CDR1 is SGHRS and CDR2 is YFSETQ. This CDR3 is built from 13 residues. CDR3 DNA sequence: TGCGCCAGCAGCTTGGGGCCAGATGACATTCAGTACTTC. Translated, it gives CASSLGPDDIQYF.

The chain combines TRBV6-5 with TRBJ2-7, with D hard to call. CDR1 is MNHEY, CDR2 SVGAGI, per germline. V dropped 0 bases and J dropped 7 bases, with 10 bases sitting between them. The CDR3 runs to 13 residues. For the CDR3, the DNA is TGTGCCAGCAGTTACTCGCCTGACTGGGAGCAGTACTTC. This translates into CASSYSPDWEQYF.